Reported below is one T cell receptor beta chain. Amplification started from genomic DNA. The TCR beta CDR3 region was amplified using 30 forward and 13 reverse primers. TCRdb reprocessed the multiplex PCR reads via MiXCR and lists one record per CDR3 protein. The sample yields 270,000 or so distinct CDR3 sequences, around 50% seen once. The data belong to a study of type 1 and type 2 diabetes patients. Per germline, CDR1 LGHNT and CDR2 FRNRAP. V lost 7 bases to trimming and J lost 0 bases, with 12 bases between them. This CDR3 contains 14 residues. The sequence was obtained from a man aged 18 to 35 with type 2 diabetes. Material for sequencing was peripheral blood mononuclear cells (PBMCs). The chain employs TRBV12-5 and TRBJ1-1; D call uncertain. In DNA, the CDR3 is TGTGCTAGTGTATACACCGGGATGAACACTGAAGCTTTCTTT. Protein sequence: CASVYTGMNTEAFF.